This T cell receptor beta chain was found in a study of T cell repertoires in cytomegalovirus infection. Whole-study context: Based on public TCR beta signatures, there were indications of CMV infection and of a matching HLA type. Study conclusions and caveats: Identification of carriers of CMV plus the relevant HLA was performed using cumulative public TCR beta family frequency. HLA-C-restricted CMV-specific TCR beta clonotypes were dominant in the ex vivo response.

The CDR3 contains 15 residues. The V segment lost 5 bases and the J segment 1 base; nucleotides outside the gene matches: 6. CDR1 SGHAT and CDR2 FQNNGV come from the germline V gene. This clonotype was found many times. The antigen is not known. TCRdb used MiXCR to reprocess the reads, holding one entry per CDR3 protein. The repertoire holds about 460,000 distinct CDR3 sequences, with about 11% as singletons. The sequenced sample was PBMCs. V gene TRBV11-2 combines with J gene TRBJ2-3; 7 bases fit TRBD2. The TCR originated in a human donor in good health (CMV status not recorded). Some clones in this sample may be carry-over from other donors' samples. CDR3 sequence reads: CASSPMGGGTDTQYF. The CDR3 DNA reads TGTGCCAGCAGCCCGATGGGAGGGGGCACAGATACGCAGTATTTT.